Below are 12 T cell receptor beta chains sequenced from a single sample in a study of T cells in localized non-small cell lung cancer. Clones were read by immunoSEQ multiplex PCR, and TCRdb kept only the in-frame ones, dropping some. The sample lists some 25,000 clones; approximately 83% were seen once. Source: peripheral blood, taken before any cancer treatment. The receptors originated from a male donor aged 60 or older with stage II squamous cell lung carcinoma.

This clone was detected only once. CDR3 amino acids: CASSERSGKYTQYF. CDR3 coding DNA: TGTGCCAGCAGTGAACGGTCAGGCAAGTATACGCAGTATTTT. This chain connects TRBV6-1 to TRBJ2-3; D remains unclear. This CDR3 has 14 residues. V lost 2 bases and J 7 bases, leaving 13 bases between the germline ends. Germline V CDR1 and CDR2: MNHNS, SASEGT.

In this sample, this clone turned up once. The rearrangement joins TRBV9 to TRBJ1-1; TRBD1 matches at 10 bases. The CDR3 length is 15 residues. Germline loops: CDR1 SGDLS, CDR2 YYNGEE. The V and J ends lost 4 bases and 7 bases, in that order; junction bases with no gene match: 10. This CDR3 is CASSPTTGGAGEAFF. CDR3 coding DNA: TGTGCCAGCAGCCCCACGACAGGGGGCGCGGGTGAAGCTTTCTTT.

The V and J genes are TRBV2 and TRBJ2-5; D remains unclear. The CDR3 is 13 residues long. Germline V gene lookup returns CDR1 SNHLY and CDR2 FYNNEI. V was shortened by 3 bases and J by 4 bases, with 9 bases between the two germline ends. The DNA for the CDR3 is TGTGCCAGCAGTGACGGAGTCGGAGAGACCCAGTACTTC. Translation gives CASSDGVGETQYF.

The V gene is TRBV29-1, the J gene TRBJ1-1, with TRBD1 as a possible D gene (6 bases). CDR3 length: 12 residues. CDR1 and CDR2 from the germline V gene are SQVTM and ANQGSEA. With 3 bases removed from V and 6 bases from J, the gap between germline ends came to 11 bases. CDR3 loop: CSVDSRGAEAFF. The CDR3 DNA reads as TGCAGCGTTGATTCCAGGGGCGCTGAAGCTTTCTTT.

This sequence joins TRBV14 and TRBJ2-7; D is ambiguous. Germline lookup yields CDR1 SGHDN and CDR2 FVKESK. V was trimmed by 1 base and J by 4 bases, leaving 5 bases between them. The CDR3 sequence is 12 residues long. The CDR3 nucleotides are TGTGCCAGCAGCCAAGGACTTTACGAGCAGTACTTC. Protein: CASSQGLYEQYF.

V is TRBV9 and J is TRBJ1-2; 9 bases agree with TRBD1. This CDR3 has 14 amino acids. The junction had 7 bases not matched to a gene; V was cut back by 3 bases and J by 7 bases. Germline-derived CDR1 and CDR2 are SGDLS and YYNGEE. This CDR3 is CASSAGTGFRGYTF. As DNA, the CDR3 is TGTGCCAGCAGCGCCGGGACAGGGTTTCGTGGCTACACCTTC.

V is TRBV7-9 and J is TRBJ2-1, with D perhaps matching TRBD1 (6 bases). Deletions cut 4 bases from V and 6 bases from J, with 13 bases between. CDR3 length equals 14 residues. Per the germline V gene, CDR1 is SEHNR and CDR2 is FQNEAQ (reference sequence). CDR3 sequence reads: CASSSTDRTNEQFF. The DNA for the CDR3 is TGTGCCAGCAGCTCTACGGACAGAACCAATGAGCAGTTCTTC.

The V and J genes are TRBV19 and TRBJ1-4; the match to TRBD1 covers 8 bases. The CDR3 sequence is 14 residues long. CDR1 and CDR2 (germline): LNHDA, SQIVND (reference sequence). The V and J ends lost 6 bases and 7 bases, in that order; junction bases with no gene match: 7. Here the CDR3 reads CASSRDRGSEKLFF. CDR3 nucleotide sequence: TGTGCCAGTAGCCGCGACAGGGGAAGTGAAAAACTGTTTTTT.

The rearrangement joins TRBV6-1 to TRBJ2-5, with TRBD2 matching over 8 bases. This CDR3 spans 15 amino acids. Germline V CDR1 and CDR2: MNHNS, SASEGT. The V gene end was trimmed by 3 bases and the J gene end by 1 base; junction bases not matched to a gene: 4. CDR3 amino acids: CASSDPSGLQETQYF. DNA of the CDR3: TGTGCCAGCAGTGACCCTAGCGGGCTCCAAGAGACCCAGTACTTC.

The count of this clone is one. The chain joins TRBV29-1 to TRBJ1-1, with D hard to call. This CDR3 comprises 14 residues. CDR1 is SQVTM and CDR2 is ANQGSEA in the germline V gene. Trimming cost V 0 bases and J 0 bases, with 8 bases left between them. CDR3 coding DNA: TGCAGCGTTGAAGAACCAGCTATGAACACTGAAGCTTTCTTT. This encodes CSVEEPAMNTEAFF.

This chain uses TRBV11-2 with TRBJ2-2; D is unclear. CDR1 is SGHAT and CDR2 is FQNNGV in the germline V gene. This CDR3 has 14 amino acids. Trimming removed 2 bases from V and 1 base from J, with 5 bases in between. CDR3 bases: TGTGCCAGCAGCTTATTACAGAACACCGGGGAGCTGTTTTTT. It translates to CASSLLQNTGELFF.

The chain has TRBV5-6 and TRBJ1-4, with D maybe TRBD1 (6 bases). Per germline, CDR1 SGHDT and CDR2 YYEEEE. V dropped 4 bases and J dropped 13 bases, with 20 bases sitting between them. The CDR3 consists of 14 residues. CDR3 DNA: TGTGCCAGCAGCGGATCTCGGTGGGGCAGGGGACTGTTTTTT. It is translated as CASSGSRWGRGLFF.